The 15 T cell receptor beta chains presented below share a single source sample, sequenced in a study of tumor-infiltrating lymphocytes in primary liver carcinoma. Total RNA (roughly 530 ng) served as template for TCR beta cDNA synthesis primed by a constant-region primer. Each TCR beta library was derived from three nested multiplex PCR rounds that employed slightly modified ARM-PCR. TRBV1-TRBV30 forward primers paired with a C-beta reverse primer were used in the first two PCR rounds, which ran roughly 10 cycles each. TCRdb recomputed calls from the multiplex PCR reads with MiXCR, one row per CDR3 protein. In the table there are about 320,000 distinct CDR3 sequences, about 62% of which are singletons. RNA isolated from unsorted whole blood supplied the blood RNA, with germline DNA also extracted. Input material: peripheral blood. Receptor source: a man in his forties or fifties with primary liver carcinoma and hepatitis B virus infection.

Worth noting for this clonotype: Given a much more abundant clone one base away, this may be a read error. This chain connects TRBV10-3 to TRBJ1-1; D gene unclear. V lost 2 bases to trimming and J lost 1 base, with 8 bases between them. CDR1 is ENHRY, CDR2 SYGVKD, per germline. This CDR3 comprises 14 residues. The CDR3 spells CAISERAWNTEAFF. CDR3 DNA sequence: TGTGCCATCAGTGAGCGCGCGTGGAACACTGAAGCTTTCTTT.

This clonotype has just a few counts. The chain links TRBV30 to TRBJ1-3; 7 bases are a match to TRBD1. The V and J ends lost 1 base and 0 bases, in that order; junction bases with no gene match: 3. The CDR3 consists of 15 residues. Germline loops: CDR1 GTSNPN, CDR2 SVGIG (reference sequence). CDR3 DNA: TGTGCCTGGAGTGACAGGGGCCACTCTGGAAACACCATATATTTT. Its translation is CAWSDRGHSGNTIYF.

Note on this clonotype: This may be a read error: a much more frequent sequence differs by one nucleotide. The chain combines TRBV6-1 with TRBJ2-7; 9 bases are a match to TRBD2. Germline V CDR1 and CDR2: MNHNS, SASEGT. This CDR3 is 14 amino acids long. In DNA form, the CDR3 reads TGTGTCACTGATCCGGGACTAGCTCGCTACGAGCAGTACTTC. Protein sequence: CVTDPGLARYEQYF.

Worth noting for this clonotype: An end of the junction does not agree with germline; a read error may underlie this. The rearrangement links TRBV29-1 to TRBJ2-1; D gene ambiguous. CDR1 and CDR2 from the germline V gene are SQVTM and ANQGSEA. The CDR3 runs 10 residues. Here the CDR3 DNA reads TGCAGCGTTGACATGGGTGAGCTGTTCTTC. Its translation: CSVDMGELFF.

The chain carries TRBV11-3 and TRBJ2-1; 8 bases match TRBD2. The CDR3 has 15 residues. Germline lookup yields CDR1 SGHNT and CDR2 YENEEA. Losses at the gene ends were 1 base for V and 6 bases for J; bases not matched to a gene: 5. The DNA of the CDR3 is TGTGCCAGCAGCTTAGCGGGAGGGCCAACCAATGAGCAGTTCTTC. It specifies CASSLAGGPTNEQFF.

This clonotype was observed once. One junction end does not reproduce the germline sequence, and a read error may be involved. The chain combines TRBV11-2 with TRBJ2-2; the D gene is possibly TRBD2 (5 bases). CDR1 is SGHAT, CDR2 FQNNGV, per germline. The CDR3 has 15 residues. The CDR3 DNA follows: TGTGCCGGCAGCCTAAGAAGGACGGGGATCGGGGAGCTGTTTTTT. This codes for CAGSLRRTGIGELFF.

In this sample, this clonotype turned up a few times. This chain joins TRBV29-1 and TRBJ2-3, with TRBD2 matching over 8 bases. This CDR3 region has 19 residues. Germline-derived CDR1 and CDR2 are SQVTM and ANQGSEA. The trim removed 6 bases at V and 4 bases at J, leaving 24 bases unmatched. The CDR3 DNA sequence: TGCAGCGTCTACGGGGGACTAGTGGGAGGGCCGAGGAACGCAGATACGCAGTATTTT. Protein sequence: CSVYGGLVGGPRNADTQYF.

The chain recombines TRBV4-2 with TRBJ2-1; the D gene is possibly TRBD2 (6 bases). The V gene's germline CDR1 is LGHNA and CDR2 YNFKEQ. This CDR3 region has 14 residues. For the CDR3, the DNA is TGTGTCTGCAGCCAGACTAGTCTTGACAATGAGCAGTTCTTC. Encoded protein: CVCSQTSLDNEQFF.

A note on this clonotype: At one of its ends the junction is not consistent with the germline gene, which may arise from a read error. The CDR3 DNA reads as TGTGCCAGCAACTTAGGGGAGACCCAGTACTTC. This gives the protein CASNLGETQYF. The V call is TRBV11-2, the J call TRBJ2-5; D uncertain. Looked up from germline, CDR1 is SGHAT and CDR2 is FQNNGV. This CDR3 is 11 amino acids long.

This clonotype was found many times. This rearrangement joins TRBV6-5 to TRBJ2-2; TRBD1 matches at 12 bases. CDR3 length: 15 residues. The J segment lost 7 bases and the V segment lost 5 bases, leaving 5 bases of the junction unmatched. Germline V gene sequence: CDR1 MNHEY, CDR2 SVGAGI. This chain's CDR3 is CASSRDRGLIGELFF. In nucleotides, the CDR3 is TGTGCCAGCAGTCGGGACAGGGGGCTGATCGGGGAGCTGTTTTTT.

The chain recombines TRBV24-1 with TRBJ2-2; no firm D call. The germline V and J ends were trimmed by 0 bases and 2 bases, with 6 bases remaining between them. The CDR3 length is 15 residues. Looked up from germline, CDR1 is KGHDR and CDR2 is SFDVKD. The CDR3 here is CATSDLVTNTGELFF. The DNA of the CDR3 is TGTGCCACCAGTGATTTGGTAACAAACACCGGGGAGCTGTTTTTT.

DNA for the CDR3: TGCGCCAGCTATGGGACAGCCCCAGCCTGGGAGCTGTTTTTT. It codes for CASYGTAPAWELFF. This rearrangement joins TRBV5-1 to TRBJ2-2, with TRBD1 identical over 7 bases. The V gene's germline CDR1 is SGHRS and CDR2 YFSETQ. Trimming took 7 bases from V and 9 from J; bases not matched to a gene: 12. This CDR3 is 14 amino acids long.

The chain has TRBV7-9 and TRBJ1-2; D gene uncertain. The V end lost 7 bases, the J end lost 1 base, and 19 bases lay between the germline ends. The CDR3 spans 16 residues. Germline CDR1 and CDR2: SEHNR and FQNEAQ (reference sequence). The CDR3 here is CASTWAGATSNYGYTF. The CDR3 DNA reads TGTGCCAGCACCTGGGCAGGAGCCACTAGTAACTATGGCTACACCTTC.

This clonotype occurred many times. This rearrangement joins TRBV12-3 or TRBV12-4 to TRBJ2-1, with 12 bases matching TRBD2. V shed 7 bases and J 4 bases; nucleotides not matched to a gene: 8. This CDR3 has 16 amino acids. The CDR3 reads CASNGGLAGSYNEQFF. CDR3 nucleotide sequence: TGTGCCAGCAACGGAGGACTAGCGGGATCATACAATGAGCAGTTCTTC.

Turning to this clonotype: At one end, the junction sequence differs from germline, possibly due to a read error. V usage is TRBV12-3 or TRBV12-4 and J usage is TRBJ2-6; D may be TRBD1 (5 bases). The CDR3 runs to 14 residues. The CDR3 loop reads CASSLKSGANALTF. The CDR3 nucleotides are TGTGCCAGCAGCCTGAAATCTGGGGCCAACGCCCTGACTTTC.